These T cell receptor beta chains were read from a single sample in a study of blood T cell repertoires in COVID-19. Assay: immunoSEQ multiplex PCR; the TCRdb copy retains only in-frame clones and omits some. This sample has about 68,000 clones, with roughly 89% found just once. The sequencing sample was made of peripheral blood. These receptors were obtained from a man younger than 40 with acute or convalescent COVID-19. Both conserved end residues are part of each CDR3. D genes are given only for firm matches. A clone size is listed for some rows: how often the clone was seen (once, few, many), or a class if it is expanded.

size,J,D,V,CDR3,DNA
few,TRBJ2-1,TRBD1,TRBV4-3,CASSQSRGSEQFF,TGCGCCAGCAGCCAATCCAGGGGGAGTGAGCAGTTCTTC
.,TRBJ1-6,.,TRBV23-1,CASDRAGANSPLHF,TGCGCCAGCGACCGAGCGGGGGCAAATTCACCCCTCCACTTT
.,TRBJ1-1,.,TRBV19,CASSPHRLNTEAFF,TGTGCCAGTAGTCCCCACAGGTTGAACACTGAAGCTTTCTTT
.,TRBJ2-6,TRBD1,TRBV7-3,CASSPGGPGANVLTF,TGTGCCAGCAGCCCAGGGGGACCTGGGGCCAACGTCCTGACTTTC
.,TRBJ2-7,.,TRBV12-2,CASRLTGQGGNYEQYF,TGTGCAAGTCGCTTAACTGGACAGGGTGGAAACTACGAGCAGTACTTC
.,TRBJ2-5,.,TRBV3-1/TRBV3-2,CASSEAVKRTQYF,TGTGCCAGCAGCGAGGCCGTGAAAAGGACCCAGTACTTC
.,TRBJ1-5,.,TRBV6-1,CASSEGLGASQPQHF,TGTGCCAGCAGTGAGGGACTGGGTGCGAGTCAGCCCCAGCATTTT
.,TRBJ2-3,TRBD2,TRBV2,CASKPLAGVADTQYF,TGTGCCAGCAAACCACTAGCGGGAGTCGCAGATACGCAGTATTTT
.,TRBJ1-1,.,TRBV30,CAWSKGNLMNTEAFF,TGTGCCTGGAGTAAGGGGAACCTGATGAACACTGAAGCTTTCTTT
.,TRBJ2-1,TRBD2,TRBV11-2,CASSSSGRAYNEQFF,TGTGCCAGCAGCTCTAGCGGGAGAGCCTACAATGAGCAGTTCTTC
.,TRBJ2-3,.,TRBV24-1,CATSDFRSLASTDTQYF,TGTGCCACCAGTGATTTTAGAAGCTTAGCTAGCACAGATACGCAGTATTTT
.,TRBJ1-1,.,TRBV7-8,CASSYRVSGSEAFF,TGTGCCAGCAGCTACAGGGTTTCAGGATCTGAAGCTTTCTTT
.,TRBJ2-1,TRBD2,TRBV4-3,CASSQEPPGLAGLNEQFF,TGCGCCAGCAGCCAAGAGCCACCGGGACTAGCGGGACTCAATGAGCAGTTCTTC
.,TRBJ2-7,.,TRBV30,CAWSVSYWATYEQYF,TGTGCCTGGAGTGTTTCGTATTGGGCGACCTACGAGCAGTACTTC
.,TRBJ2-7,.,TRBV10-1,CASSQAPEGVYEQYF,TGCGCCAGCAGCCAAGCCCCTGAGGGGGTTTACGAGCAGTACTTC
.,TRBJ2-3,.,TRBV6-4,CASSESGSTDTQYF,TGTGCCAGCAGTGAAAGCGGGAGCACAGATACGCAGTATTTT
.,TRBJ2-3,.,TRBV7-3,CASSRGKTDTQYF,TGTGCCAGCAGTCGAGGGAAAACAGATACGCAGTATTTT
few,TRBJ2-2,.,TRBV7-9,CASSPSQGSTGELFF,TGTGCCAGCAGCCCCTCACAGGGATCAACCGGGGAGCTGTTTTTT
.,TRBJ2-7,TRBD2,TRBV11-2,CASKESGNSYEQYF,TGTGCCAGCAAGGAAAGCGGGAACTCCTACGAGCAGTACTTC
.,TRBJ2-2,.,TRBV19,CASSIWRKEGTGELFF,TGTGCCAGTAGTATATGGAGGAAAGAGGGCACCGGGGAGCTGTTTTTT
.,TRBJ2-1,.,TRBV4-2,CASSLGLPSSYNEQFF,TGTGCCAGCAGTCTAGGTTTACCGAGCTCCTACAATGAGCAGTTCTTC
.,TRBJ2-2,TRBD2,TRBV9,CASSARTSGTGELFF,TGTGCCAGCAGCGCCCGGACTAGCGGGACCGGGGAGCTGTTTTTT
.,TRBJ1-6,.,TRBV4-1,CASRNPPRGTYNSPLHF,TGCGCCAGCAGGAACCCACCCAGGGGAACCTATAATTCACCCCTCCACTTT
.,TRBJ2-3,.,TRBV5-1,CASSADSSVSDTQYF,TGCGCCAGCAGCGCGGACTCGTCGGTTTCAGATACGCAGTATTTT
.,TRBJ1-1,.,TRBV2,CASSVGTEAFF,TGTGCCAGCAGTGTGGGCACAGAAGCTTTCTTT
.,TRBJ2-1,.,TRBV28,CASGLLNEQFF,TGTGCCAGCGGGCTTTTAAATGAGCAGTTCTTC
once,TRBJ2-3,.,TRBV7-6,CASSLRASGTDTQYF,TGTGCCAGCAGCTTACGGGCTAGCGGCACAGATACGCAGTATTTT
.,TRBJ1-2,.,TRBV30,CAWIRLTGKANYGYTF,TGTGCCTGGATCCGCCTAACAGGCAAAGCGAACTATGGCTACACCTTC
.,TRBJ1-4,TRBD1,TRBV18,CASSSWDSAAEKLFF,TGTGCCAGCTCATCCTGGGACAGCGCGGCTGAAAAACTGTTTTTT
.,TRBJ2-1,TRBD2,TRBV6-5,CASNLIAGMVNEQFF,TGTGCCAGCAACCTAATAGCGGGTATGGTGAATGAGCAGTTCTTC
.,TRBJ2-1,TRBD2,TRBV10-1,CASSDGSGRTGTREQFF,TGCGCCAGCAGTGATGGGTCCGGGAGGACTGGAACGCGGGAGCAGTTCTTC
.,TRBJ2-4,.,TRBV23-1,CASSQSTDVTKNIQYF,TGCGCCAGCAGTCAATCGACAGACGTGACCAAAAACATTCAGTACTTC